This T cell receptor beta chain was sequenced during a study of blood T cells in healthy people across ages. Study information: Researchers report that template switching captured about one barcoded beta molecule per two T cells.

Findings of the study overall: Conclusively comparing naive with antigen-experienced cells was impossible with unsorted PBMCs.

As regards this clonotype: What it recognizes is unknown.

V dropped 1 base and J dropped 5; count of bases not matched to a gene: 6. Germline V gene sequence: CDR1 SGDLS, CDR2 YYNGEE. The CDR3 contains 15 residues. Together with a sample-barcoded 5' primer, a J-beta primer mix was included in a second PCR lasting about 6 to 11 cycles. Via MiXCR, TCRdb re-called the 5' RACE reads, giving one row per CDR3 protein. The data show about 1.6 million distinct CDR3 sequences, about 31% seen once. V usage is TRBV9 and J usage is TRBJ2-3; 8 nucleotides line up with TRBD2. Sequencing input: blood. The sequence was obtained from a woman in her 30s in good health. Here the CDR3 DNA reads TGTGCCAGCAGCGTACCAGCGGGAGAGGGAGATACGCAGTATTTT. Translation gives CASSVPAGEGDTQYF.